This T cell receptor (beta chain) was sequenced for a study of graft-versus-host responses after intestinal transplantation. Looking at the study overall: Transplant types were multivisceral, liver-intestinal, or isolated intestinal. Uniformly, recipients were administered anti-thymocyte globulin induction with subsequent tacrolimus and steroids for approximately 3 years. Study-wide findings and caveats: Ileal or blood samples showed some GvH clones first, and such clones were also found in recipient marrow.

Note on this clone: What it binds is not known.

Graft specimens yielded both intraepithelial and lamina propria lymphocytes. Trimming left V 3 bases short and J 4 bases short, with 9 bases between. CDR1 and CDR2 (germline): LGHNA, YSLEER. CDR3 size: 14 residues. Repertoires were generated with immunoSEQ multiplex PCR, while TCRdb's copy carries only in-frame clones and drops some. The sample has 15,000 to 20,000 clones, approximately 70% seen once. The TCR sequence derives from a human patient who received an intestinal transplant, so some T cells may come from the graft donor. The V call is TRBV4-3, the J call TRBJ2-2, with unresolved D. The sequencing here drew on ileum tissue, taken approximately three weeks after intestinal transplant. The CDR3 spells CASSQALRTGELFF. DNA of the CDR3: TGCGCCAGCAGCCAGGCTCTTCGCACCGGGGAGCTGTTTTTT.